A single sample is the source of the 16 T cell receptor beta chains below, sequenced in a study of cytomegalovirus exposure and HLA in healthy donors. Primers for the PCR totalled 60 Vbeta and 13 Jbeta. Using immunoSEQ multiplex PCR, the repertoire was profiled, and TCRdb retains in-frame clones only, with some absent. The data contain fewer than 200,000 clones, roughly 75% of them singletons. Sequencing used PBMCs. The receptors derive from a male donor in good health and CMV-seronegative.

The rearrangement uses TRBV9 and TRBJ1-3; D is unresolved. The CDR3 consists of 14 residues. The V and J ends lost 4 bases and 5 bases respectively, with 13 bases between them. Germline lookup yields CDR1 SGDLS and CDR2 YYNGEE. CDR3 loop: CASSPRGYRNTIYF. CDR3 coding DNA: TGTGCCAGCAGCCCCCGAGGGTACAGAAACACCATATATTTT.

V and J are TRBV30 and TRBJ2-7; D possibly corresponds to TRBD2 (5 bases). V lost 2 bases and J 6 bases, leaving 14 bases between the germline ends. The CDR3 totals 13 residues. Germline V gene lookup returns CDR1 GTSNPN and CDR2 SVGIG (reference sequence). The CDR3 region has the DNA TGTGCCTGGAGTAGGTGGGAGTCGGGCGAGCAGTACTTC. Translation: CAWSRWESGEQYF.

Points on this clone: This same CDR3 is encoded by further DNA sequences in the sample. The J gene is TRBJ2-2, the V gene TRBV7-6; D uncertain. Deletions cut 0 bases from V and 0 bases from J, with 8 bases between. The length of the CDR3 is 16 residues. Germline V CDR1 and CDR2: SGHVS, FNYEAQ. For the CDR3, the DNA is TGTGCCAGCAGCTTAGCCGCGGTAGCGAACACCGGGGAGCTGTTTTTT. Residues: CASSLAAVANTGELFF.

This clone came up a few times. An end of the junction differs from the germline gene, which may be a read error. The chain is built from TRBV7-9 and TRBJ1-5, with D possibly matching TRBD1 (5 bases). Germline CDR1 reads SEHNR; CDR2 reads FQNEAQ (reference sequence). CDR3 length equals 15 residues. The CDR3 region has the DNA TGTTCCAGCTCACCTGGGGGGGAAAGCAATCAGCCCCAGCATTTT. Its protein product is CSSSPGGESNQPQHF.

This chain connects TRBV4-3 to TRBJ2-2; D not resolved. CDR1 is LGHNA, CDR2 YSLEER, per germline. The CDR3 has 14 residues. V was cut by 1 base and J by 0 bases, with 3 bases left in between. The CDR3: CASSQVTNTGELFF. The CDR3 DNA is TGCGCCAGCAGCCAAGTTACGAACACCGGGGAGCTGTTTTTT.

The V and J genes are TRBV5-1 and TRBJ1-5, with TRBD1 identical over 7 bases. The CDR3 consists of 15 residues. V was clipped by 0 bases and J by 3 bases; unmatched bases: 3. CDR1 is SGHRS, CDR2 YFSETQ, per germline. In DNA, the CDR3 is TGCGCCAGCAGCTTGGGGGACAGTCCCAATCAGCCCCAGCATTTT. Residues: CASSLGDSPNQPQHF. Using reference TRBV5-1 and TRBJ1-5 for the parts outside the CDR3, the full variable domain is KAGVTQTPRYLIKTRGQQVTLSCSPISGHRSVSWYQQTPGQGLQFLFEYFSETQRNKGNFPGRFSGRQFSNSRSEMNVSTLELGDSALYLCASSLGDSPNQPQHFGDGTRLSIL.

This chain uses TRBV7-8 with TRBJ1-3, with 8 bases fitting TRBD1. Trimming removed 6 bases from V and 0 bases from J; junction bases left unmatched: 16. The CDR3 extends over 19 amino acids. The V gene's germline CDR1 is SGHVS and CDR2 FQNEAQ. The DNA for the CDR3 is TGTGCCAGCAGTTCAATAGGGAGGGGCAGGGGGCCCTCTGGAAACACCATATATTTT. Translating gives CASSSIGRGRGPSGNTIYF.

The J gene is TRBJ2-3, the V gene TRBV18, with 8 bases matching TRBD2. CDR3 length equals 16 residues. The V segment lost 4 bases and the J segment 6 bases; nucleotides outside the gene matches: 12. Germline loops: CDR1 KGHSH, CDR2 LQKENI. CDR3 in amino acids: CASSQREGGLLDTQYF. The CDR3 bases are TGTGCCAGCTCACAACGGGAGGGAGGGCTGCTGGATACGCAGTATTTT.

V usage is TRBV7-9 and J usage is TRBJ2-7; TRBD2 aligns across 8 bases. CDR1 is SEHNR, CDR2 FQNEAQ, per germline (reference sequence). CDR3 length: 14 amino acids. The V and J ends lost 4 bases and 12 bases, in that order; junction bases with no gene match: 14. CDR3 protein: CASSSPGGLGLSYF. The DNA of the CDR3 is TGTGCCAGCAGCTCCCCTGGGGGACTAGGATTGTCGTACTTC. Based on the CDR3 plus reference TRBV7-9 and TRBJ2-7, the full variable domain is DTGVSQNPRHKITKRGQNVTFRCDPISEHNRLYWYRQTLGQGPEFLTYFQNEAQLEKSRLLSDRFSAERPKGSFSTLEIQRTEQGDSAMYLCASSSPGGLGLSYFGPGTRLTVT.

This clone came up a few times. The rearrangement links TRBV4-1 to TRBJ2-6; possibly TRBD2 for D (5 bases). Per the germline V gene, CDR1 is MGHRA and CDR2 is YSYEKL. Trimming stripped 1 base from V and 0 bases from J, with 19 bases between. CDR3 length: 20 amino acids. Here the CDR3 reads CASSQGLLRRSSSGANVLTF. The CDR3, as DNA: TGCGCCAGCAGCCAAGGGTTATTAAGGAGGTCGAGCTCTGGGGCCAACGTCCTGACTTTC.

This clone was seen a few times. J is TRBJ2-7 and V is TRBV5-4; possible D gene TRBD2, 7 bases. With 3 bases removed from V and 1 base from J, the gap between germline ends came to 14 bases. CDR3 length: 15 residues. CDR1 and CDR2 (germline): SGHNT, YYREEE (reference sequence). The CDR3 region is CASSWVGGRSYEQYF. The CDR3 coding sequence is TGTGCCAGCAGCTGGGTCGGGGGGCGGTCCTACGAGCAGTACTTC. Variable domain in full (rest from reference TRBV5-4 and TRBJ2-7): ETGVTQSPTHLIKTRGQQVTLRCSSQSGHNTVSWYQQALGQGPQFIFQYYREEENGRGNFPPRFSGLQFPNYSSELNVNALELDDSALYLCASSWVGGRSYEQYFGPGTRLTVT.

The rearrangement links TRBV9 to TRBJ1-3, with D possibly TRBD1 on 5 matching bases. Germline V gene sequence: CDR1 SGDLS, CDR2 YYNGEE. Trimming left V 0 bases short and J 0 bases short, with 13 bases between. This CDR3 has 17 amino acids. The CDR3 nucleotides read TGTGCCAGCAGCGTAGGATTAAGGGGCGTCTCTGGAAACACCATATATTTT. It translates to CASSVGLRGVSGNTIYF.

The rearrangement uses TRBV4-2 and TRBJ1-2; D perhaps matches TRBD1 (5 bases). V lost 0 bases, J lost 0 bases, and 17 bases lay in between. The CDR3 covers 18 residues. Germline lookup yields CDR1 LGHNA and CDR2 YNFKEQ. CDR3 residues: CASSQDRRSGGANYGYTF. In DNA form, the CDR3 reads TGTGCCAGCAGCCAAGATAGGAGGAGTGGAGGGGCTAACTATGGCTACACCTTC.

The rearrangement links TRBV6-1 to TRBJ1-2; D is unclear. V lost 2 bases and J lost 3, with 4 bases in between. The CDR3 spans 12 residues. Germline V gene sequence: CDR1 MNHNS, CDR2 SASEGT. The CDR3: CASSERDYGYTF. CDR3 DNA: TGTGCCAGCAGTGAACGCGACTATGGCTACACCTTC.

The gene calls are TRBV2 and TRBJ1-2; 11 positions agree with TRBD1. Per the germline V gene, CDR1 is SNHLY and CDR2 is FYNNEI. Trimming took 4 bases from V and 5 from J; bases not matched to a gene: 6. This CDR3 is 15 amino acids long. The CDR3 coding sequence is TGTGCCAGCAGTGGGACAGGGGGCGATGAGTATGGCTACACCTTC. It yields the protein CASSGTGGDEYGYTF. Complete variable domain (other parts from reference TRBV2 and TRBJ1-2): EPEVTQTPSHQVTQMGQEVILRCVPISNHLYFYWYRQILGQKVEFLVSFYNNEISEKSEIFDDQFSVERPDGSNFTLKIRSTKLEDSAMYFCASSGTGGDEYGYTFGSGTRLTVV.

This clone showed up just a few times. J is TRBJ2-2 and V is TRBV9; D remains unclear. CDR1 and CDR2 (germline): SGDLS, YYNGEE. The CDR3 runs 15 residues. V dropped 1 base and J dropped 2 bases, with 9 bases sitting between them. CDR3 sequence: CASSVFGGNTGELFF. The CDR3, as DNA: TGTGCCAGCAGCGTATTTGGCGGCAACACCGGGGAGCTGTTTTTT.